These 4 T cell receptor beta chains came from one sample sequenced in a study of blood T cell repertoires in COVID-19. TCRdb's copy holds only in-frame clones and misses some; the assay was immunoSEQ multiplex PCR. The data contain about 210,000 clones, approximately 75% of them seen just once; the ten biggest clones take up about 9%. The specimen sequenced was PBMCs or T cells enriched from blood (not recorded which). The source is a man aged 35-49 years who had recovered from COVID-19.

The V and J genes are TRBV2 and TRBJ2-7; D is unclear. The germline V and J ends were trimmed by 4 bases and 6 bases, with 19 bases remaining between them. CDR3 length: 15 amino acids. The germline V gene has CDR1 SNHLY and CDR2 FYNNEI. The CDR3 DNA sequence: TGTGCCAGCAGTGTATATGACAATGGCCCCGCCGAGCAGTACTTC. It codes for CASSVYDNGPAEQYF.

The V and J genes are TRBV7-3 and TRBJ2-1; TRBD2 agrees at 8 bases. Germline values: CDR1 SGHTA, CDR2 FQGTGA. This CDR3 region has 14 residues. Trimming at V came to 2 bases and at J to 9 bases, leaving 6 bases not matched to a gene. The CDR3 loop is CASSLDRAGGEQFF. DNA for the CDR3: TGTGCCAGCAGCTTAGATCGGGCGGGAGGTGAGCAGTTCTTC.

This chain connects TRBV30 to TRBJ2-7; D may be TRBD2 (5 bases). Germline-derived CDR1 and CDR2 are GTSNPN and SVGIG (reference sequence). V was cut by 0 bases and J by 2 bases, with 17 bases left in between. The CDR3 sequence is 16 residues long. For the CDR3, the DNA is TGTGCCTGGAGTGTAGGAGGATATTCAATCCCCTACGAGCAGTACTTC. Translating gives CAWSVGGYSIPYEQYF.

The rearrangement joins TRBV5-6 to TRBJ2-5, with a tentative D call TRBD2 (8 bases). The CDR3 loop spans 15 amino acids. Germline V CDR1 and CDR2: SGHDT, YYEEEE. Trimming removed 0 bases at V and 5 bases at J, with 14 bases between. CDR3 amino acids: CASSLELADRETQYF. CDR3 coding DNA: TGTGCCAGCAGCTTGGAACTAGCGGACAGGGAGACCCAGTACTTC.